A single sample gave rise to the 13 T cell receptor beta chains below, sequenced in a study of memory CD4+ T cells and cytomegalovirus serostatus. Single viable CD3+CD4+CD8-CD45RO+ cells were sorted as the memory CD4+ T cells. Sequenced by immunoSEQ multiplex PCR; TCRdb stores in-frame clones only, minus some. The sample lists over 40,000 clones, 82% occurring once. Sequenced material: memory CD4+ T cells from blood. These receptors originate from an adult in good health and CMV-seronegative.

The chain has TRBV16 and TRBJ1-2; possible D gene TRBD1, 5 bases. In germline, CDR1 is KGHSY, CDR2 FQNENV. The CDR3 loop spans 13 amino acids. Trimming shortened V by 3 bases and J by 0 bases, and 5 bases separated the two germline ends. CDR3 amino acids: CASSQGPNYGYTF. DNA for the CDR3: TGTGCCAGCAGCCAGGGACCTAACTATGGCTACACCTTC.

The chain links TRBV25-1 to TRBJ2-1, with D perhaps matching TRBD2 (5 bases). CDR3 length equals 12 residues. The ends were cut back, 6 bases at V and 10 bases at J, with 13 bases in the middle. CDR1 and CDR2 (germline): MGHDK, SYGVNS. CDR3 amino acids: CASSAGPGEQFF. CDR3 nucleotides: TGTGCCAGCAGCGCGGGTCCGGGGGAGCAGTTCTTC.

The V gene is TRBV28, the J gene TRBJ1-2, with 7 bases lining up with TRBD1. The CDR3 has 13 amino acids. Germline CDR1 MDHEN, CDR2 SYDVKM. After removal of 2 bases from V and 8 bases from J, the junction contained 5 bases not matched to a gene. The CDR3 nucleotides read TGTGCCAGCAGTTTAAGCCAGGGGGGAGGCTACACCTTC. The encoded protein is CASSLSQGGGYTF.

This chain uses TRBV7-2 with TRBJ2-1, with a possible D match to TRBD1 (6 bases). The germline V gene has CDR1 SGHTA and CDR2 FQGNSA. V was cut by 5 bases and J by 12 bases, with 17 bases left in between. The CDR3 has 13 residues. CDR3 nucleotide sequence: TGTGCCAGCAGCCAGGGGCAAGCGACCAGGCAGTTCTTC. It codes for CASSQGQATRQFF.

This chain uses TRBV29-1 with TRBJ2-5; the D is unclear. The CDR3 extends over 10 amino acids. Germline CDR1 is SQVTM and CDR2 is ANQGSEA. V dropped 2 bases and J dropped 4 bases, with 2 bases sitting between them. Here the CDR3 reads CSVESETQYF. The CDR3 DNA reads TGCAGCGTTGAATCAGAGACCCAGTACTTC.

This clone was seen only a few times. This sequence joins TRBV7-9 and TRBJ2-1, with TRBD1 matching over 7 bases. V lost 4 bases to trimming and J lost 2 bases; unmatched junction nucleotides: 5. In germline, CDR1 is SEHNR, CDR2 FQNEAQ (reference sequence). The CDR3 covers 15 residues. This CDR3 is CASSSTGKAYNEQFF. The CDR3 coding sequence is TGTGCCAGCAGCTCGACAGGGAAGGCCTACAATGAGCAGTTCTTC.

The genes are TRBV18 and TRBJ1-2, with 9 nucleotides matching TRBD1. CDR3 length: 16 amino acids. The junction had 13 bases not matched to a gene; V was cut back by 6 bases and J by 5 bases. Germline CDR1 is KGHSH and CDR2 is LQKENI. This CDR3 is CASSPPETGGIYGYTF. CDR3 in DNA: TGTGCCAGCTCGCCCCCCGAGACAGGGGGGATATATGGCTACACCTTC.

This clone occurred a few times. The genes are TRBV4-3 and TRBJ1-2; D not certain. The CDR3 contains 15 residues. Germline V gene data show CDR1 as LGHNA and CDR2 as YSLEER. The V gene lost 0 bases and the J gene lost 7 bases, with 15 bases spanning the gap. Written as DNA, the CDR3 is TGCGCCAGCAGCCAAGATCGCAGGATTTTAGCTGGCTACACCTTC. It translates to CASSQDRRILAGYTF.

This chain joins TRBV28 and TRBJ1-2; 9 bases map to TRBD1. The CDR3 length is 14 residues. J lost 8 bases, V lost 4 bases, and 8 bases had no gene match. Germline CDR1 MDHEN, CDR2 SYDVKM. The CDR3 is CASSSGQGNRGYTF. DNA of the CDR3: TGTGCCAGCAGTTCCGGACAGGGGAACCGGGGCTACACCTTC.

CDR3 sequence: CAWEPLGQPDTQYF. The CDR3 DNA is TGTGCCTGGGAACCACTGGGACAGCCAGATACGCAGTATTTT. The chain is built from TRBV30 and TRBJ2-3, with 7 bases that match TRBD1. Germline CDR1 reads GTSNPN; CDR2 reads SVGIG (reference sequence). The CDR3 extends over 14 amino acids. The trim removed 5 bases at V and 4 bases at J, leaving 9 bases unmatched.

The chain recombines TRBV7-9 with TRBJ2-1; TRBD1 matches at 7 bases. Germline CDR1 and CDR2: SEHNR and FQNEAQ (reference sequence). J lost 0 bases, V lost 2 bases, and 1 base had no gene match. The length of the CDR3 is 15 residues. In nucleotides, the CDR3 is TGTGCCAGCAGCTTATCAGGGGGCTCCTACAATGAGCAGTTCTTC. Translating gives CASSLSGGSYNEQFF.

In its sample, this clone was seen once. The J gene is TRBJ2-1, the V gene TRBV29-1; D is perhaps TRBD1 or TRBD2 (7 bases each). Germline V gene sequence: CDR1 SQVTM, CDR2 ANQGSEA. Trimming pared 7 bases from V and 8 bases from J, leaving 15 bases between. The CDR3 contains 12 residues. The CDR3 spells CSAVRGGDEQFF. The CDR3 DNA is TGCAGCGCCGTCAGGGGGGGGGATGAGCAGTTCTTC.

The chain joins TRBV4-3 to TRBJ1-3, with no clear D. The CDR3 sequence is 15 residues long. In germline, CDR1 is LGHNA, CDR2 YSLEER. The V end was cut by 1 base, the J end by 8 bases, with 15 bases between. The CDR3 coding sequence is TGCGCCAGCAGCCAAGGGGCCCAGGTTTGGGACACCATATATTTT. It encodes CASSQGAQVWDTIYF.